What follows are 28 T cell receptor beta chains derived from one specimen sequenced in a study of shared clonotypes between healthy human individuals. Assay: immunoSEQ multiplex PCR; the TCRdb copy retains only in-frame clones and omits some. The sample has around 1.5 million clones; approximately 98% are singletons. Sequencing input: naive CD4+ T cells sorted from blood. Subset given: CD45RA+ positively selected. These receptors originate from a man aged 30 to 39 in good health.

With respect to this clone: Other DNA sequences in the same sample also yield this CDR3. V usage is TRBV9 and J usage is TRBJ1-3; a weak D match, TRBD1 (6 bases). The CDR3 contains 16 residues. V lost 4 bases and J lost 0, with 14 bases in between. CDR1 is SGDLS, CDR2 YYNGEE, per germline. The DNA of the CDR3 is TGTGCCAGCAGCACCTTGGACAGCTACTCTGGAAACACCATATATTTT. Translation: CASSTLDSYSGNTIYF.

V gene TRBV19 combines with J gene TRBJ2-7, with 8 positions matching TRBD1. V lost 10 bases and J lost 3; bases outside the gene matches: 8. CDR1 is LNHDA, CDR2 SQIVND, per germline (reference sequence). CDR3 length equals 13 residues. CDR3 sequence: CATAQGASYEQYF. CDR3 bases: TGTGCCACCGCGCAGGGGGCTAGCTACGAGCAGTACTTC.

V and J are TRBV4-1 and TRBJ2-7, with D maybe TRBD1 (5 bases). Germline CDR1 is MGHRA and CDR2 is YSYEKL. Trimming removed 1 base at V and 7 bases at J, with 11 bases between. The CDR3 extends over 13 amino acids. The CDR3 region is CASSQVGAREQYF. The CDR3 DNA reads as TGCGCCAGCAGCCAAGTAGGGGCTCGGGAGCAGTACTTC.

This clone appeared a single time. The rearrangement uses TRBV5-1 and TRBJ2-3; 8 bases line up with TRBD1. V lost 7 bases to trimming and J lost 3 bases; unmatched junction nucleotides: 4. CDR1 is SGHRS and CDR2 is YFSETQ in the germline V gene. The CDR3 contains 13 residues. DNA for the CDR3: TGCGCCAGCGGTCGACAGGGGACAGATACGCAGTATTTT. This translates into CASGRQGTDTQYF.

The chain couples TRBV29-1 to TRBJ2-7; D tentatively fits TRBD1 or TRBD2 (5 bases each). The CDR3 has 11 amino acids. V lost 6 bases and J lost 3, with 9 bases in between. CDR1 and CDR2 (germline): SQVTM, ANQGSEA. This chain's CDR3 is CSVGDVYEQYF. For the CDR3, the DNA is TGCAGCGTGGGGGACGTCTACGAGCAGTACTTC.

This clone is a singleton in its sample. The chain recombines TRBV2 with TRBJ2-2, with TRBD2 matching over 7 bases. Germline CDR1 and CDR2: SNHLY and FYNNEI. After removal of 6 bases from V and 4 bases from J, the junction contained 5 bases not matched to a gene. This CDR3 spans 14 amino acids. The CDR3 sequence: CASRISGSTGELFF. CDR3 nucleotides: TGTGCCAGCAGGATTAGCGGGTCCACCGGGGAGCTGTTTTTT.

The rearrangement links TRBV15 to TRBJ1-4, with D perhaps matching TRBD1 (5 bases). This CDR3 is built from 14 residues. Trimming left V 8 bases short and J 5 bases short, with 15 bases between. Germline-derived CDR1 and CDR2 are LNHNV and YYDKDF (reference sequence). CDR3: CATRRRGGNEKLFF. CDR3 nucleotide sequence: TGTGCCACCCGGAGGCGGGGGGGAAATGAAAAACTGTTTTTT.

The V call is TRBV6-6, the J call TRBJ2-5, with D possibly matching TRBD2 (6 bases). Germline assignment: CDR1 MNHNY and CDR2 SVGAGI (reference sequence). V lost 1 base to trimming and J lost 4 bases, with 10 bases between them. The CDR3 sequence is 14 residues long. The CDR3 DNA follows: TGTGCCAGCAGTTACTACGGGGGAGGAGAGACCCAGTACTTC. Its protein is CASSYYGGGETQYF.

V and J are TRBV7-9 and TRBJ2-7; 8 bases agree with TRBD2. The CDR3 sequence is 14 residues long. CDR1 and CDR2 (germline): SEHNR, FQNEAQ (reference sequence). Germline trimming cut 4 bases from V and 4 bases from J; bases unmatched to any gene: 6. The CDR3 DNA sequence: TGTGCCAGCAGCTCCGGGACTAGATCGTACGAGCAGTACTTC. This sequence encodes CASSSGTRSYEQYF.

This chain joins TRBV27 and TRBJ1-5; 7 positions match TRBD1. With 4 bases clipped from V and 5 bases from J, the junction kept 8 bases outside the gene matches. Germline lookup yields CDR1 MNHEY and CDR2 SMNVEV (reference sequence). The CDR3 contains 15 residues. In DNA form, the CDR3 reads TGTGCCAGCAGTTCCGAAGGGGGCAAGTATCAGCCCCAGCATTTT. It translates to CASSSEGGKYQPQHF.

V usage is TRBV7-2 and J usage is TRBJ2-7; no clear D. Germline lookup yields CDR1 SGHTA and CDR2 FQGNSA. V shed 1 base and J shed 0 bases, with 10 bases lying between them. This CDR3 comprises 15 residues. In DNA, the CDR3 is TGTGCCAGCAGCTTAGGACACCTGGCCTCCTACGAGCAGTACTTC. Translating it yields CASSLGHLASYEQYF.

V and J are TRBV6-6 and TRBJ1-5, with D possibly matching TRBD1 (5 bases). The CDR3 is made up of 14 amino acids. Germline CDR1 and CDR2: MNHNY and SVGAGI (reference sequence). The V end lost 4 bases, the J end lost 5 bases, and 12 bases lay between the germline ends. The CDR3: CASSFWGDDQPQHF. The CDR3 DNA reads as TGTGCCAGCAGTTTCTGGGGGGATGATCAGCCCCAGCATTTT.

This clone came up once. The chain carries TRBV27 and TRBJ2-7; 7 bases line up with TRBD2. CDR1 is MNHEY, CDR2 SMNVEV, per germline (reference sequence). The CDR3 runs to 16 residues. Germline trimming cut 4 bases from V and 3 bases from J; bases unmatched to any gene: 12. In DNA form, the CDR3 reads TGTGCCAGCAGTTCGCCCTGGGGACTAAGCAACTACGAGCAGTACTTC. It is translated as CASSSPWGLSNYEQYF.

The V gene is TRBV5-1, the J gene TRBJ2-3, with D maybe TRBD2 (5 bases). Trimming took off 9 bases at V and 6 bases at J, with 17 bases between the two ends. Germline values: CDR1 SGHRS, CDR2 YFSETQ. The CDR3 is 13 amino acids. The CDR3 region is CATYRDLEDTQYF. DNA for the CDR3: TGCGCCACCTATCGGGATCTAGAGGATACGCAGTATTTT.

The chain is built from TRBV5-1 and TRBJ1-4, with TRBD1 identical over 9 bases. J lost 7 bases, V lost 5 bases, and 6 bases had no gene match. CDR1 SGHRS and CDR2 YFSETQ come from the germline V gene. The CDR3 totals 14 residues. For the CDR3, the DNA is TGCGCCAGCAGTACAGGGGGCGCTTCTGAAAAACTGTTTTTT. It translates to CASSTGGASEKLFF.

This chain uses TRBV18 with TRBJ2-1; no clear D. The CDR3 has 13 amino acids. V gave up 0 bases and J gave up 8 bases, with 8 bases separating them. CDR1 and CDR2 from the germline V gene are KGHSH and LQKENI. Here the CDR3 reads CASSPPYSDEQFF. The CDR3 DNA follows: TGTGCCAGCTCACCACCGTACAGTGATGAGCAGTTCTTC.

The V and J genes are TRBV5-1 and TRBJ2-3; the D gene is possibly TRBD2 (6 bases). The germline V gene has CDR1 SGHRS and CDR2 YFSETQ. The CDR3 is made up of 16 amino acids. Trimming took off 0 bases at V and 2 bases at J, with 13 bases between the two ends. CDR3: CASSLGAVADTDTQYF. DNA of the CDR3: TGCGCCAGCAGCTTGGGAGCAGTAGCGGACACAGATACGCAGTATTTT. Based on the CDR3 plus reference TRBV5-1 and TRBJ2-3, the full variable domain is KAGVTQTPRYLIKTRGQQVTLSCSPISGHRSVSWYQQTPGQGLQFLFEYFSETQRNKGNFPGRFSGRQFSNSRSEMNVSTLELGDSALYLCASSLGAVADTDTQYFGPGTRLTVL.

J is TRBJ2-5 and V is TRBV2; D call uncertain. The CDR3 has 12 amino acids. Trimming took off 4 bases at V and 5 bases at J, with 8 bases between the two ends. Germline lookup yields CDR1 SNHLY and CDR2 FYNNEI. CDR3 loop: CASSALVETQYF. Here the CDR3 DNA reads TGTGCCAGCAGTGCTCTAGTGGAGACCCAGTACTTC.

The rearrangement links TRBV28 to TRBJ2-7, with D perhaps given as TRBD1 or TRBD2 (5 bases each). Germline CDR1 reads MDHEN; CDR2 reads SYDVKM. The CDR3 spans 13 residues. Deletions cut 8 bases from V and 3 bases from J, with 14 bases between. In DNA, the CDR3 is TGTGCCAGCTGGGGACCGAAAAACTACGAGCAGTACTTC. Translation gives CASWGPKNYEQYF.

This clone was seen only once. The J gene is TRBJ2-1, the V gene TRBV29-1; 8 positions match TRBD2. From germline, CDR1 is SQVTM and CDR2 ANQGSEA. After removal of 2 bases from V and 0 bases from J, the junction contained 6 bases not matched to a gene. This CDR3 has 16 residues. The DNA for the CDR3 is TGCAGCGTTGAACTCTTGCGGGAGGTCTCCTACAATGAGCAGTTCTTC. Translation gives CSVELLREVSYNEQFF.

The J gene is TRBJ2-6, the V gene TRBV7-2, with no clear D. CDR3 length: 15 amino acids. Germline assignment: CDR1 SGHTA and CDR2 FQGNSA. V lost 2 bases, J lost 2 bases, and 7 bases lay in between. The CDR3 region is CASSLRAAGANVLTF. The CDR3 bases are TGTGCCAGCAGCTTACGGGCGGCTGGGGCCAACGTCCTGACTTTC.

The chain uses TRBV5-3 and TRBJ1-3; the match to TRBD1 covers 9 bases. TRBV5-3 carries the ORF label, with uncertain function. The CDR3 runs to 20 residues. V trimming: 5 bases; J trimming: 1 base; junction bases outside the gene matches: 19. CDR3 sequence reads: CARRYRDRATPRWSGNTIYF. The CDR3 DNA reads as TGTGCCAGAAGATACCGGGACAGGGCTACCCCAAGGTGGTCTGGAAACACCATATATTTT.

V gene TRBV30 combines with J gene TRBJ2-1; 12 bases map to TRBD2. CDR3 length equals 14 residues. Germline V gene sequence: CDR1 GTSNPN, CDR2 SVGIG (reference sequence). V shed 7 bases and J 7 bases; nucleotides not matched to a gene: 8. CDR3 sequence: CASSTSGRSNEQFF. The CDR3 bases are TGTGCCTCCTCGACTAGCGGGAGAAGTAATGAGCAGTTCTTC.

The V call is TRBV14, the J call TRBJ2-5, with D unresolved. The CDR3 contains 14 residues. The germline CDR1 and CDR2 sequences are SGHDN and FVKESK. V was cut by 2 bases and J by 7 bases, with 14 bases left in between. CDR3 residues: CASSQFEGKGTQYF. Here the CDR3 DNA reads TGTGCCAGCAGCCAATTTGAAGGGAAGGGGACCCAGTACTTC.

V gene TRBV5-6 combines with J gene TRBJ2-3, with D perhaps matching TRBD1 (5 bases). Germline CDR1 and CDR2: SGHDT and YYEEEE. The CDR3 is made up of 15 amino acids. Between the trimmed V and J ends, which lost 7 bases and 0 bases, there was a span of 15 bases. CDR3 in amino acids: CASSPLGPSTDTQYF. Written as DNA, the CDR3 is TGTGCCAGCTCACCCCTGGGGCCTAGCACAGATACGCAGTATTTT.

The V and J genes are TRBV7-9 and TRBJ1-1, with D hard to call. The CDR3 runs 18 residues. The ends were cut back, 5 bases at V and 5 bases at J, with 27 bases in the middle. Germline V gives CDR1 SEHNR, CDR2 FQNEAQ (reference sequence). CDR3: CASSAVGRIQLGWTEAFF. In DNA form, the CDR3 reads TGTGCCAGCAGCGCCGTGGGCAGGATTCAATTGGGGTGGACTGAAGCTTTCTTT.

About this clone itself: Additional DNA sequences in this sample encode the identical CDR3. V is TRBV5-1 and J is TRBJ1-2; 7 bases agree with TRBD1. CDR1 SGHRS and CDR2 YFSETQ come from the germline V gene. V shed 7 bases and J 2 bases; nucleotides not matched to a gene: 5. This CDR3 has 13 amino acids. In DNA form, the CDR3 reads TGCGCCAGCTCCCCGGGACAGAACTATGGCTACACCTTC. It codes for CASSPGQNYGYTF.

This chain joins TRBV18 and TRBJ2-1; D may be TRBD2 (5 bases). The V gene lost 3 bases and the J gene lost 6 bases, with 18 bases spanning the gap. This CDR3 comprises 16 residues. The germline gives CDR1 KGHSH, CDR2 LQKENI. In DNA, the CDR3 is TGTGCCAGCTCACCCTCTGCTGGAGGCCTAAGCAATGAGCAGTTCTTC. Residues: CASSPSAGGLSNEQFF.